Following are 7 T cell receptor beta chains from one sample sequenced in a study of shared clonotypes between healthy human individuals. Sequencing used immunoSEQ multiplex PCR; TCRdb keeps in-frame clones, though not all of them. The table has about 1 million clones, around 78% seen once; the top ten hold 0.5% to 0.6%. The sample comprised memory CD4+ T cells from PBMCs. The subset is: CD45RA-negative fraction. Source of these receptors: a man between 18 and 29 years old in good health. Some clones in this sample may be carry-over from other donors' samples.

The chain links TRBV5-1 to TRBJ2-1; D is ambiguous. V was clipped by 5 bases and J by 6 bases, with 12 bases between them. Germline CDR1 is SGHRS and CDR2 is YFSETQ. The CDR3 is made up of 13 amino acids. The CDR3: CASRITYSNEQFF. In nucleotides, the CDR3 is TGCGCCAGCAGGATCACCTACTCCAATGAGCAGTTCTTC.

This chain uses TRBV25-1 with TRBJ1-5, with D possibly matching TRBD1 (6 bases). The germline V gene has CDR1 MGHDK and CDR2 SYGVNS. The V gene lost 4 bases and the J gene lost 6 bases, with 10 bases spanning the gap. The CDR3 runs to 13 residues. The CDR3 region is CASSGTDFQPQHF. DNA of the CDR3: TGTGCCAGCAGTGGGACAGATTTTCAGCCCCAGCATTTT.

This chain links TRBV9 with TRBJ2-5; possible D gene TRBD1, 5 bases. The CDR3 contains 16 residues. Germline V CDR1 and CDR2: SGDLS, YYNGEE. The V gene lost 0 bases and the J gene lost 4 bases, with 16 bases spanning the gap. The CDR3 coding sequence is TGTGCCAGCAGCGTAGGTCCGGGCCAGGGTGGAGAGACCCAGTACTTC. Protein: CASSVGPGQGGETQYF.

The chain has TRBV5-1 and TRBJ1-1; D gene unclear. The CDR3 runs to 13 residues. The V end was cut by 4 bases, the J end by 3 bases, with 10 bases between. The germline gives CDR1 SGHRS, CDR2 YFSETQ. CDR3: CASSPDGYTEAFF. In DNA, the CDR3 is TGCGCCAGCAGCCCGGACGGTTACACTGAAGCTTTCTTT.

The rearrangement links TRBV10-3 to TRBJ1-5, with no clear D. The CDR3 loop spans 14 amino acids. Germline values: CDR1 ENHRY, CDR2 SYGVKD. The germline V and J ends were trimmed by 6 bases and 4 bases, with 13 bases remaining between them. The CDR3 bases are TGTGCCATCAGCCCGGGGAGGGTTAATCAGCCCCAGCATTTT. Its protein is CAISPGRVNQPQHF.

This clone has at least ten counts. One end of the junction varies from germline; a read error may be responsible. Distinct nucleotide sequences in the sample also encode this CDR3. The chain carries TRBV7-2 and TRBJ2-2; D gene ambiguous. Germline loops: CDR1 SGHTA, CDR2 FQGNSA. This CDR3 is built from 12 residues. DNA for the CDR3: TGTGCCAGCAGCTTAAACAGCGGGGAGCTGTTTTTT. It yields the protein CASSLNSGELFF.

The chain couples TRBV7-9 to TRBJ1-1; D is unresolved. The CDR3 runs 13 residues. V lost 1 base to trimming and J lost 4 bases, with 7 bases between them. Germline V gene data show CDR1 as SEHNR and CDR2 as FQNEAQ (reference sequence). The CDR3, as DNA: TGTGCCAGCAGCTTAGAGGAACTCACTGAAGCTTTCTTT. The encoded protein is CASSLEELTEAFF. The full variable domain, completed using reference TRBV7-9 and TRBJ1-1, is DTGVSQNPRHKITKRGQNVTFRCDPISEHNRLYWYRQTLGQGPEFLTYFQNEAQLEKSRLLSDRFSAERPKGSFSTLEIQRTEQGDSAMYLCASSLEELTEAFFGQGTRLTVV.